This T cell receptor (beta chain) was sequenced for a study of regulatory T cells in long-lasting Graves disease. Arm-PCR of CDR3 regions with iRepertoire HTBI primers generated TCR beta libraries. MiXCR was run by TCRdb on the multiplex PCR reads, yielding one entry per CDR3 protein. This sample has about 470,000 distinct CDR3 sequences, with roughly 17% found just once. Described time point: newly diagnosed GD, antithyroid drugs for less than 3 months. After RNA was extracted from PBMCs, the TCR library was made from it. Germline-derived CDR1 and CDR2 are ENHRY and SYGVKD. V lost 5 bases, J lost 4 bases, and 4 bases stayed unmatched. The CDR3 length is 14 residues. This sample also belongs to another study, concerning T cells in Graves' hyperthyroidism and ophthalmopathy. From that second work: RT-PCR in the first round (using the HTBI primer set) targeted the TCR CDR3.

The sample consisted of peripheral blood mononuclear cells (PBMCs), taken at new diagnosis, from a patient treated with antithyroid drugs. The J gene is TRBJ2-1, the V gene TRBV10-3, with 8 bases matching TRBD2. The TCR originated in a man between 35 and 55 years old with Graves disease. CDR3 residues: CAISKGTSYNEQFF. Written as DNA, the CDR3 is TGTGCCATCAGTAAGGGGACTAGTTACAATGAGCAGTTCTTC.